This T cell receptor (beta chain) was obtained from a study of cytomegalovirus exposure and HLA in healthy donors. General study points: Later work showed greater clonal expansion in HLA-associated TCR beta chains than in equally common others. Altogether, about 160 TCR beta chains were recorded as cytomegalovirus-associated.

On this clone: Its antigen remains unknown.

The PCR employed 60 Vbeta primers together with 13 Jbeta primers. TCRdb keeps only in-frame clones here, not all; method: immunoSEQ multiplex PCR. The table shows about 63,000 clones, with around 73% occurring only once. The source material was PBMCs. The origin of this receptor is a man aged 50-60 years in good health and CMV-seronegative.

DNA of the CDR3: TGTGCCAGCAGCTTAGATGGGGACACCCGGAGGAATCAGCCCCAGCATTTT. It encodes CASSLDGDTRRNQPQHF. The chain combines TRBV7-9 with TRBJ1-5, with D maybe TRBD1 (6 bases). Germline V CDR1 and CDR2: SEHNR, FQNEAQ (reference sequence). Trimming shortened V by 1 base and J by 4 bases, and 17 bases separated the two germline ends. The CDR3 contains 17 residues.